A single sample is the source of the 3 T cell receptor beta chains below, sequenced in a study of blood T cell repertoires in COVID-19. TCRdb keeps only in-frame clones here, not all; method: immunoSEQ multiplex PCR. The table shows about 130,000 clones, with 70% to 90% occurring only once. The material sequenced was peripheral blood. These receptors were collected from a middle-aged man with acute or convalescent COVID-19.

V is TRBV27 and J is TRBJ2-3; maybe TRBD2 (5 bases). The CDR3 is made up of 13 amino acids. The germline CDR1 and CDR2 sequences are MNHEY and SMNVEV (reference sequence). V lost 0 bases to trimming and J lost 11 bases, with 12 bases between them. The CDR3 sequence is CASSLSPREKQYF. CDR3 bases: TGTGCCAGCAGTTTATCCCCTAGGGAGAAGCAGTATTTT.

The CDR3 nucleotides are TGTGCCAGCAGTGACGCCCCTATGGAGGGGGGCTACACCTTC. The encoded protein is CASSDAPMEGGYTF. The rearrangement joins TRBV28 to TRBJ1-2; perhaps TRBD1 as D (5 bases). Per the germline V gene, CDR1 is MDHEN and CDR2 is SYDVKM. The CDR3 sequence is 14 residues long. Trimming stripped 5 bases from V and 8 bases from J, with 18 bases between.

The chain couples TRBV28 to TRBJ2-1; 14 bases are a match to TRBD2. V gave up 2 bases and J gave up 8 bases; unmatched junction bases: 5. Germline CDR1 and CDR2: MDHEN and SYDVKM. CDR3 length: 16 amino acids. The CDR3 spells CASSLPGLAGGYEQFF. The CDR3 DNA sequence: TGTGCCAGCAGTTTACCCGGACTAGCGGGAGGCTATGAGCAGTTCTTC.